This entry lists 32 T cell receptor beta chains sequenced from one sample in a study of blood T cell repertoires in COVID-19. The protocol was immunoSEQ multiplex PCR, while the TCRdb copy is restricted to in-frame clones and leaves out a portion. The repertoire includes over 200,000 clones, roughly four fifths of them detected once, and 1.5% to 2% sits in the top ten. Sequenced input: PBMCs or T cells enriched from blood (not recorded which). These receptors originate from a man between 60 and 70 years old who had recovered from COVID-19.

This chain uses TRBV19 with TRBJ1-2; TRBD1 matches 10 bases. Germline V gives CDR1 LNHDA, CDR2 SQIVND (reference sequence). Unmatched junction bases numbered 6, after V lost 4 bases and J lost 4 bases. CDR3 size: 15 residues. CDR3 residues: CASSTGTGEGYGYTF. The CDR3 bases are TGTGCCAGTAGTACTGGGACAGGGGAAGGCTATGGCTACACCTTC. The full variable domain, its missing parts supplied by reference TRBV19 and TRBJ1-2, is DGGITQSPKYLFRKEGQNVTLSCEQNLNHDAMYWYRQDPGQGLRLIYYSQIVNDFQKGDIAEGYSVSREKKESFPLTVTSAQKNPTAFYLCASSTGTGEGYGYTFGSGTRLTVV.

The rearrangement uses TRBV19 and TRBJ2-7; perhaps TRBD2 as D (5 bases). The ends were cut back, 0 bases at V and 7 bases at J, with 16 bases in the middle. The CDR3 loop spans 15 amino acids. CDR1 and CDR2 from the germline V gene are LNHDA and SQIVND (reference sequence). CDR3: CASSIDRDAGLEQYF. The CDR3 coding sequence is TGTGCCAGTAGTATAGATCGCGACGCGGGCCTGGAGCAGTACTTC.

In this sample, this clone turned up once. The rearrangement links TRBV11-2 to TRBJ1-4; tentative D call: TRBD1 (6 bases). CDR3 length equals 14 residues. V lost 3 bases and J lost 4, with 9 bases in between. CDR1 and CDR2 (germline): SGHAT, FQNNGV. CDR3 in DNA: TGTGCCAGCAGCTTTAACAGGGTTAATGAAAAACTGTTTTTT. Its translation: CASSFNRVNEKLFF.

This chain connects TRBV27 to TRBJ1-2, with 8 positions matching TRBD1. The CDR3 contains 15 residues. Unmatched junction bases numbered 9, after V lost 7 bases and J lost 2 bases. Germline assignment: CDR1 MNHEY and CDR2 SMNVEV (reference sequence). The CDR3 region is CASIGGQGANYGYTF. The CDR3 DNA reads as TGTGCCAGCATCGGCGGGCAGGGGGCCAACTATGGCTACACCTTC.

CDR3 loop: CASSLPGLAGGANTGELFF. The DNA of the CDR3 is TGCGCCAGCAGCTTGCCGGGACTAGCGGGGGGCGCGAACACCGGGGAGCTGTTTTTT. This chain joins TRBV5-1 and TRBJ2-2, with 15 nucleotides matching TRBD2. Germline CDR1 reads SGHRS; CDR2 reads YFSETQ. V lost 1 base, J lost 0 bases, and 4 bases stayed unmatched. The CDR3 contains 19 residues.

The J gene is TRBJ2-7, the V gene TRBV6-5, with D possibly being TRBD2 (5 bases). Germline V gives CDR1 MNHEY, CDR2 SVGAGI. This CDR3 contains 13 residues. Deletions cut 2 bases from V and 4 bases from J, with 9 bases between. Written as DNA, the CDR3 is TGTGCCAGCAGTTACCGAGGGCGGTACGAGCAGTACTTC. This translates into CASSYRGRYEQYF.

The chain carries TRBV19 and TRBJ2-1; TRBD2 is a possible D gene (6 bases). The CDR3 extends over 17 amino acids. The V end was cut by 1 base, the J end by 8 bases, with 21 bases between. The V gene's germline CDR1 is LNHDA and CDR2 SQIVND (reference sequence). CDR3 bases: TGTGCCAGTAGTATAGGACGGGGACTCGCTTGGTTCGATGAGCAGTTCTTC. It codes for CASSIGRGLAWFDEQFF.

The CDR3, as DNA: TGTGCCTGGAGTCGGACAGGGGGCAATCAGCCCCAGCATTTT. Residues: CAWSRTGGNQPQHF. This chain links TRBV30 with TRBJ1-5; 9 bases fit TRBD1. This CDR3 contains 14 residues. The germline V gene has CDR1 GTSNPN and CDR2 SVGIG (reference sequence). V trimming: 2 bases; J trimming: 2 bases; junction bases outside the gene matches: 1.

This chain uses TRBV27 with TRBJ2-7; 7 bases are a match to TRBD1. CDR3 length: 15 residues. Germline V gives CDR1 MNHEY, CDR2 SMNVEV (reference sequence). Unmatched junction bases numbered 7, after V lost 3 bases and J lost 2 bases. As DNA, the CDR3 is TGTGCCAGCAGTTTGGCGACAGGGCCTACCTACGAGCAGTACTTC. Translated: CASSLATGPTYEQYF.

The chain has TRBV3-1 (or the pseudogene TRBV3-2) and TRBJ2-5, with TRBD1 identical over 10 bases. In germline, CDR1 is LGHDT, CDR2 YNNKEL (reference sequence). V was pared by 6 bases and J by 5 bases, with 15 bases of the junction left unmatched. This CDR3 comprises 17 residues. The CDR3, as DNA: TGTGCCAGCAGTTCATGGGGTGGGACAGGGGTACGGGAGACCCAGTACTTC. It codes for CASSSWGGTGVRETQYF.

The genes are TRBV6-5 and TRBJ1-2; 9 bases match TRBD1. The CDR3 consists of 14 residues. From germline, CDR1 is MNHEY and CDR2 SVGAGI. V lost 2 bases and J lost 8; bases outside the gene matches: 6. The CDR3 nucleotides are TGTGCCAGCAGTTACCGGGACAGGGAACGGGGCTACACCTTC. Amino acid sequence: CASSYRDRERGYTF.

In DNA form, the CDR3 reads TGTGCCAGCAGTTTATCGAGGGGGGGAGGTCATTCACCCCTCCACTTT. The encoded protein is CASSLSRGGGHSPLHF. V usage is TRBV27 and J usage is TRBJ1-6, with D tentatively TRBD1 (6 bases). The CDR3 totals 16 residues. Deletions cut 0 bases from V and 8 bases from J, with 14 bases between. Germline values: CDR1 MNHEY, CDR2 SMNVEV (reference sequence).

J is TRBJ1-1 and V is TRBV7-9; perhaps TRBD1 as D (5 bases). Trimming shortened V by 0 bases and J by 2 bases, and 10 bases separated the two germline ends. The CDR3 runs to 15 residues. The germline V gene has CDR1 SEHNR and CDR2 FQNEAQ (reference sequence). The CDR3 here is CASSLAQGTNTEAFF. The CDR3, as DNA: TGTGCCAGCAGCTTAGCCCAGGGAACTAACACTGAAGCTTTCTTT. Using reference TRBV7-9 and TRBJ1-1 for the parts outside the CDR3, the full variable domain is DTGVSQNPRHKITKRGQNVTFRCDPISEHNRLYWYRQTLGQGPEFLTYFQNEAQLEKSRLLSDRFSAERPKGSFSTLEIQRTEQGDSAMYLCASSLAQGTNTEAFFGQGTRLTVV.

V usage is TRBV10-2 and J usage is TRBJ1-2, with TRBD1 matching over 12 bases. Losses at the gene ends were 8 bases for V and 4 bases for J; bases not matched to a gene: 11. Looked up from germline, CDR1 is WSHSY and CDR2 is SAAADI. The CDR3 covers 16 residues. The CDR3 DNA sequence: TGCGCCAGCGCTTCCGGGACAGGGGGCCTCAGCTATGGCTACACCTTC. Its protein product is CASASGTGGLSYGYTF.

This chain joins TRBV11-2 and TRBJ2-6, with D tentatively TRBD2 (5 bases). V was clipped by 1 base and J by 4 bases, with 8 bases between them. This CDR3 region has 15 residues. Germline V gene data show CDR1 as SGHAT and CDR2 as FQNNGV. CDR3 region: CASSLGGPGANVLTF. CDR3 coding DNA: TGTGCCAGCAGCTTAGGAGGGCCAGGGGCCAACGTCCTGACTTTC.

This sequence joins TRBV19 and TRBJ1-5; D gene uncertain. Trimming stripped 6 bases from V and 4 bases from J, with 13 bases between. The CDR3 length is 14 residues. Per germline, CDR1 LNHDA and CDR2 SQIVND (reference sequence). This CDR3 is CASRGVIANQPQHF. The CDR3 region has the DNA TGTGCCAGTAGGGGTGTCATAGCAAATCAGCCCCAGCATTTT. Full variable domain (outside the CDR3, taken from reference TRBV19 and TRBJ1-5): DGGITQSPKYLFRKEGQNVTLSCEQNLNHDAMYWYRQDPGQGLRLIYYSQIVNDFQKGDIAEGYSVSREKKESFPLTVTSAQKNPTAFYLCASRGVIANQPQHFGDGTRLSIL.

The V and J genes are TRBV6-5 and TRBJ2-1; D gene unclear. From germline, CDR1 is MNHEY and CDR2 SVGAGI. V was cut by 2 bases and J by 7 bases, with 6 bases left in between. CDR3 length: 12 amino acids. The CDR3 region has the DNA TGTGCCAGCAGTTACCCCGGGAATGAGCAGTTCTTC. Its protein product is CASSYPGNEQFF.

This rearrangement joins TRBV7-8 to TRBJ1-2; tentative D call: TRBD1 (5 bases). CDR3 length: 15 residues. Looked up from germline, CDR1 is SGHVS and CDR2 is FQNEAQ. With 1 base removed from V and 4 bases from J, the gap between germline ends came to 13 bases. DNA for the CDR3: TGTGCCAGCAGCTTAGGTCAGGGTTTTTCCTATGGCTACACCTTC. Translation gives CASSLGQGFSYGYTF.

The V call is TRBV5-1, the J call TRBJ1-1; 7 bases map to TRBD1. The junction had 6 bases not matched to a gene; V was cut back by 4 bases and J by 0 bases. The CDR3 is 15 residues long. CDR1 and CDR2 (germline): SGHRS, YFSETQ. CDR3 sequence: CASSLTTGMNTEAFF. The CDR3 DNA follows: TGCGCCAGCAGCCTAACGACAGGGATGAACACTGAAGCTTTCTTT.

The V call is TRBV7-6, the J call TRBJ1-2, with a weak D call TRBD1 (6 bases). The CDR3 contains 15 residues. Germline loops: CDR1 SGHVS, CDR2 FNYEAQ. V was shortened by 5 bases and J by 6 bases, with 19 bases between the two germline ends. CDR3 in DNA: TGTGCCAGCAGCCATATCGCAGGGGAAGCGGATGGCTACACCTTC. Protein: CASSHIAGEADGYTF. Supplemented by reference TRBV7-6 and TRBJ1-2, the full variable domain reads GAGVSQSPRYKVTKRGQDVALRCDPISGHVSLYWYRQALGQGPEFLTYFNYEAQQDKSGLPNDRFSAERPEGSISTLTIQRTEQRDSAMYRCASSHIAGEADGYTFGSGTRLTVV.

The chain links TRBV6-5 to TRBJ2-2; the D gene is possibly TRBD1 (5 bases). CDR1 is MNHEY, CDR2 SVGAGI, per germline. Trimming removed 7 bases at V and 4 bases at J, with 10 bases between. The CDR3 is made up of 13 amino acids. In DNA, the CDR3 is TGTGCCAGCAACAAAAGGGGCACCGGGGAGCTGTTTTTT. This codes for CASNKRGTGELFF.

This clone appeared a few times. The chain employs TRBV6-4 and TRBJ1-5, with D possibly being TRBD1 (6 bases). The CDR3 runs to 13 residues. In germline, CDR1 is MRHNA, CDR2 SNTAGT. The V and J ends lost 6 bases and 3 bases respectively, with 9 bases between them. CDR3 region: CASSQGTNQPQHF. CDR3 nucleotides: TGTGCCAGCAGCCAGGGGACCAATCAGCCCCAGCATTTT.

This clone has more than one count but fewer than ten. The V call is TRBV3-1 (or the pseudogene TRBV3-2), the J call TRBJ1-5, with a weak D call TRBD1 (6 bases). V was shortened by 1 base and J by 3 bases, with 10 bases between the two germline ends. The length of the CDR3 is 15 residues. Germline loops: CDR1 LGHDT, CDR2 YNNKEL (reference sequence). For the CDR3, the DNA is TGTGCCAGCAGCCAAGGGACAGCTGACAATCAGCCCCAGCATTTT. This codes for CASSQGTADNQPQHF.

The genes are TRBV21-1 and TRBJ1-6; the D call of TRBD1 is as the table states it, not checked on the DNA. TRBV21-1 has pseudogene status. The CDR3 loop spans 18 amino acids. The CDR3 DNA is TGTGCCAGCAGCAAAGGAAAGGGGGCGGGATCCTATAATTCACCCCTCCACTTT. This translates into CASSKGKGAGSYNSPLHF.

This clone was seen only once. The chain combines TRBV24-1 with TRBJ2-2, with TRBD1 as a possible D gene (5 bases). The CDR3 extends over 15 amino acids. The ends were cut back, 1 base at V and 7 bases at J, with 12 bases in the middle. Germline values: CDR1 KGHDR, CDR2 SFDVKD. This CDR3 is CATSDFLTDLGELFF. The CDR3 DNA follows: TGTGCCACCAGTGATTTCCTGACAGATCTCGGGGAGCTGTTTTTT.

In its sample, this clone was seen a few times. The chain is built from TRBV7-3 and TRBJ1-1; D is ambiguous. This CDR3 is 15 amino acids long. Trimming removed 4 bases from V and 0 bases from J, with 12 bases in between. CDR1 and CDR2 (germline): SGHTA, FQGTGA. The CDR3 DNA sequence: TGTGCCAGCAGCTCCAACGGGCGGGTGAACACTGAAGCTTTCTTT. It codes for CASSSNGRVNTEAFF.

This clone was observed a few times. The V call is TRBV19, the J call TRBJ1-4; D ambiguous. The V end was cut by 1 base, the J end by 4 bases, with 10 bases between. This CDR3 contains 15 residues. Germline assignment: CDR1 LNHDA and CDR2 SQIVND (reference sequence). CDR3: CASSIVTVNNEKLFF. The DNA for the CDR3 is TGTGCCAGTAGTATAGTAACGGTAAATAATGAAAAACTGTTTTTT.

This clone was recorded a few times. V usage is TRBV2 and J usage is TRBJ1-2; TRBD1 might be the D (6 bases). The CDR3 is made up of 16 amino acids. Germline lookup yields CDR1 SNHLY and CDR2 FYNNEI. With 0 bases removed from V and 7 bases from J, the gap between germline ends came to 18 bases. The CDR3 region is CASSEAWAGVDGGYTF. The CDR3 DNA follows: TGTGCCAGCAGTGAAGCCTGGGCAGGGGTTGATGGTGGCTACACCTTC.

This chain joins TRBV4-3 and TRBJ1-6; 7 bases are a match to TRBD1. This CDR3 comprises 15 residues. CDR1 is LGHNA, CDR2 YSLEER, per germline. The junction had 3 bases not matched to a gene; V was cut back by 0 bases and J by 7 bases. CDR3 DNA: TGCGCCAGCAGCCAAGATGTCAGGGGGAATTCACCCCTCCACTTT. Protein: CASSQDVRGNSPLHF.

The chain is built from TRBV19 and TRBJ2-2; 8 bases are shared with TRBD2. The CDR3 spans 17 residues. The J segment lost 6 bases and the V segment lost 7 bases, leaving 16 bases of the junction unmatched. The germline gives CDR1 LNHDA, CDR2 SQIVND (reference sequence). CDR3 region: CASMGTSGGLWAGELFF. The CDR3 DNA is TGTGCCAGTATGGGAACTAGCGGAGGCCTATGGGCCGGGGAGCTGTTTTTT.

The V and J genes are TRBV5-8 and TRBJ1-1; 9 bases map to TRBD1. The CDR3 totals 17 residues. V lost 4 bases to trimming and J lost 0 bases; unmatched junction nucleotides: 10. Germline CDR1 reads SGHTS; CDR2 reads YDEGEE. CDR3 protein: CASSLDRGKRLNTEAFF. CDR3 nucleotides: TGTGCCAGCAGCCTCGACAGGGGGAAGCGCCTGAACACTGAAGCTTTCTTT.

The CDR3 loop reads CASSLAGGSGGNTIYF. In DNA form, the CDR3 reads TGTGCCAGCAGCTTAGCAGGGGGCTCGGGTGGAAACACCATATATTTT. The V gene is TRBV7-9, the J gene TRBJ1-3, with 7 nucleotides matching TRBD1. The V gene's germline CDR1 is SEHNR and CDR2 FQNEAQ (reference sequence). The CDR3 totals 16 residues. V lost 0 bases, J lost 3 bases, and 5 bases stayed unmatched.